This T cell receptor (beta chain) originates from a study of blood T cell repertoires in COVID-19. Study-wide background: COVID-19 samples, acute and convalescent, were from the United States, Italy and Spain. Nucleic acid was either cDNA or gDNA, and it came from T cells, B-cell-depleted T cells, or PBMCs.

V was shortened by 8 bases and J by 3 bases, with 20 bases between the two germline ends. CDR1 and CDR2 (germline): GTSNPN, SVGIG (reference sequence). CDR3 size: 15 residues. Original data processing: Researchers report that nucleated cell counts were estimated from reference gene primer amplification. TCRdb's copy holds only in-frame clones and misses some; the assay was immunoSEQ multiplex PCR. D and trimming were read from the DNA, whereas the V and J calls and clone size are those reported in that table. Among around 95,000 clones listed, roughly nine tenths were seen once. This clone was seen just once.

The chain joins TRBV30 to TRBJ1-5, with a possible D match to TRBD1 (6 bases). Sequences were obtained from peripheral blood. The source is a man aged 30-40 years in a cohort sampled during active COVID-19. The CDR3 DNA reads as TGTGCCGGGGGGCTGGGGGGGAGGGACAATCAGCCCCAGCATTTT. Its translation: CAGGLGGRDNQPQHF.